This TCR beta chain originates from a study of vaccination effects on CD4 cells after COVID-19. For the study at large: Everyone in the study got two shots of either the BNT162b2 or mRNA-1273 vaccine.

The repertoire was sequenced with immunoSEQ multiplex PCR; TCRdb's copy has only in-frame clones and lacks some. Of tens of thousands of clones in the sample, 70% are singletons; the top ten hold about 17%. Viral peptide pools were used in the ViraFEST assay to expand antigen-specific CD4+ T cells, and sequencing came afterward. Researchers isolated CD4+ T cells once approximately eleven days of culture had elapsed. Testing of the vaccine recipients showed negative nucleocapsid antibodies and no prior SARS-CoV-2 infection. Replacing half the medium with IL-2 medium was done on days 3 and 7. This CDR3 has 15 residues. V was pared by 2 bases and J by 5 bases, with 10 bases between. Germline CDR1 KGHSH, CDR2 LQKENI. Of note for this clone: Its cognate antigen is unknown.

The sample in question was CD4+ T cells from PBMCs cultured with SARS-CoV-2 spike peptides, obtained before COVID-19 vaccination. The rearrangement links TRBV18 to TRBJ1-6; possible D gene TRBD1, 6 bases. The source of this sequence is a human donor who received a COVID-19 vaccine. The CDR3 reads CASSPSGGDNSPLHF. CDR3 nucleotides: TGTGCCAGCTCACCATCCGGGGGCGATAATTCACCCCTCCACTTT.